Below, 18 T cell receptor beta chains from the same sample are listed, as sequenced in a study of T cell responses to AZD1222 COVID-19 vaccine. Measured with immunoSEQ multiplex PCR; TCRdb has only the in-frame clones, and not every one. The sample has almost 70,000 clones, 80% seen once. Sequenced here: peripheral blood, sampled 28 days after the second AZD1222 dose. The receptors were gathered from an adult who received the AZD1222 COVID-19 vaccine.

For the CDR3, the DNA is TGTGCCATCAGTGTAGAGAGGGTCGGGAACACTGAAGCTTTCTTT. This codes for CAISVERVGNTEAFF. This chain uses TRBV10-3 with TRBJ1-1, with D unclear. The CDR3 sequence is 15 residues long. Trimming stripped 4 bases from V and 1 base from J, with 13 bases between. Germline CDR1 is ENHRY and CDR2 is SYGVKD.

CDR3 residues: CASSIEGWSNQPQHF. In DNA form, the CDR3 reads TGTGCCAGTAGTATTGAGGGTTGGAGCAATCAGCCCCAGCATTTT. This rearrangement joins TRBV19 to TRBJ1-5, with D uncertain. CDR3 size: 15 residues. Germline V lookup: CDR1 LNHDA, CDR2 SQIVND (reference sequence). The V and J ends lost 3 bases and 1 base respectively, with 10 bases between them.

V gene TRBV10-3 combines with J gene TRBJ2-7; 10 bases align to TRBD1. Unmatched junction bases numbered 7, after V lost 6 bases and J lost 5 bases. The CDR3 runs 14 residues. The germline CDR1 and CDR2 sequences are ENHRY and SYGVKD. CDR3 loop: CAIRAGTGVHEQYF. DNA for the CDR3: TGTGCCATCAGGGCCGGGACAGGGGTCCACGAGCAGTACTTC.

The chain recombines TRBV6-5 with TRBJ1-6; D is unclear. Germline V lookup: CDR1 MNHEY, CDR2 SVGAGI. Trimming left V 7 bases short and J 3 bases short, with 7 bases between. There are 13 residues in the CDR3. The CDR3, as DNA: TGTGCCAGCACGGACCTCTATAATTCACCCCTCCACTTT. Protein sequence: CASTDLYNSPLHF.

The chain uses TRBV29-1 and TRBJ2-7, with D possibly being TRBD2 (5 bases). Germline CDR1 and CDR2: SQVTM and ANQGSEA. Between the trimmed V and J ends, which lost 5 bases and 5 bases, there was a span of 16 bases. The CDR3 is made up of 13 amino acids. The CDR3 bases are TGCAGCGTTTTCGGGATCGTGGGCCACGAGCAGTACTTC. It translates to CSVFGIVGHEQYF.

The rearrangement links TRBV10-3 to TRBJ1-1; D not resolved. The germline V gene encodes CDR1 ENHRY and CDR2 SYGVKD. The V end lost 7 bases, the J end lost 0 bases, and 9 bases lay between the germline ends. The CDR3 runs 13 residues. The CDR3 loop reads CAIKVTVNTEAFF. The CDR3 nucleotides are TGTGCCATCAAGGTGACGGTGAACACTGAAGCTTTCTTT.

The rearrangement joins TRBV28 to TRBJ1-6; D remains unclear. Trimming removed 5 bases at V and 7 bases at J, with 9 bases between. This CDR3 has 13 amino acids. Germline CDR1 and CDR2: MDHEN and SYDVKM. CDR3 residues: CASSPPGNSPLHF. The CDR3 nucleotides read TGTGCCAGCAGTCCACCGGGCAATTCACCCCTCCACTTT.

The CDR3 DNA reads TGTGCCAGCAGCTCAGCGGGAAACTACAATGAGCAGTTCTTC. It encodes CASSSAGNYNEQFF. The chain joins TRBV7-3 to TRBJ2-1; 7 nucleotides align to TRBD2. The V and J ends lost 4 bases and 3 bases, in that order; junction bases with no gene match: 3. This CDR3 comprises 14 residues. Germline V CDR1 and CDR2: SGHTA, FQGTGA.

The chain employs TRBV29-1 and TRBJ1-4; unclear D gene. CDR3 length: 13 amino acids. Trimming removed 4 bases at V and 0 bases at J, with 6 bases between. Germline V CDR1 and CDR2: SQVTM, ANQGSEA. CDR3 coding DNA: TGCAGCGTTGGGCTCACAACTAATGAAAAACTGTTTTTT. Encoded protein: CSVGLTTNEKLFF. Full variable domain (outside the CDR3, taken from reference TRBV29-1 and TRBJ1-4): SAVISQKPSRDICQRGTSLTIQCQVDSQVTMMFWYRQQPGQSLTLIATANQGSEATYESGFVIDKFPISRPNLTFSTLTVSNMSPEDSSIYLCSVGLTTNEKLFFGSGTQLSVL.

This clone appeared once. This chain joins TRBV7-2 and TRBJ2-2; possible D gene TRBD1, 6 bases. The CDR3 has 15 amino acids. Germline V lookup: CDR1 SGHTA, CDR2 FQGNSA. Trimming removed 2 bases from V and 6 bases from J, with 13 bases in between. CDR3 amino acids: CASSLHTGSAGELFF. In DNA, the CDR3 is TGTGCCAGCAGCTTACATACAGGGAGCGCCGGGGAGCTGTTTTTT. The entire variable domain, with the rest obtained from reference TRBV7-2 and TRBJ2-2, is as follows: GAGVSQSPSNKVTEKGKDVELRCDPISGHTALYWYRQSLGQGLEFLIYFQGNSAPDKSGLPSDRFSAERTGGSVSTLTIQRTQQEDSAVYLCASSLHTGSAGELFFGEGSRLTVL.

V usage is TRBV19 and J usage is TRBJ2-1, with TRBD2 identical over 9 bases. V was clipped by 3 bases and J by 7 bases; unmatched bases: 10. Germline CDR1 reads LNHDA; CDR2 reads SQIVND (reference sequence). This CDR3 spans 16 amino acids. Here the CDR3 DNA reads TGTGCCAGTAGTATTCGGAGTCTAGCGGGGACGAATGAGCAGTTCTTC. Translation: CASSIRSLAGTNEQFF.

The chain carries TRBV19 and TRBJ2-3; 8 bases agree with TRBD2. The CDR3 spans 15 residues. Per germline, CDR1 LNHDA and CDR2 SQIVND (reference sequence). Germline trimming cut 7 bases from V and 0 bases from J; bases unmatched to any gene: 6. CDR3 nucleotide sequence: TGTGCCAGTACCCCTAGCGGGTCTAGCACAGATACGCAGTATTTT. This sequence encodes CASTPSGSSTDTQYF.

The rearrangement uses TRBV9 and TRBJ2-2; maybe TRBD1 (6 bases). Germline CDR1 reads SGDLS; CDR2 reads YYNGEE. CDR3 size: 17 residues. V was trimmed by 4 bases and J by 0 bases, leaving 16 bases between them. CDR3 coding DNA: TGTGCCAGCAGCCCCCGCTGGGGGACATCGAACACCGGGGAGCTGTTTTTT. Protein product: CASSPRWGTSNTGELFF. The full variable domain, completed using reference TRBV9 and TRBJ2-2, is DSGVTQTPKHLITATGQRVTLRCSPRSGDLSVYWYQQSLDQGLQFLIQYYNGEERAKGNILERFSAQQFPDLHSELNLSSLELGDSALYFCASSPRWGTSNTGELFFGEGSRLTVL.

The CDR3 spells CASSSLVGNTEAFF. In DNA form, the CDR3 reads TGTGCCAGCAGCTCTTTAGTTGGCAACACTGAAGCTTTCTTT. This chain joins TRBV5-5 and TRBJ1-1; unclear D gene. The germline CDR1 and CDR2 sequences are SGHKS and YYEKEE (reference sequence). V was cut by 3 bases and J by 2 bases, with 11 bases left in between. This CDR3 spans 14 amino acids.

Comment on this clone: Other DNA sequences of this sample code for an identical CDR3. The V gene is TRBV28, the J gene TRBJ2-7; unclear D gene. Trimming cost V 2 bases and J 4 bases, with 3 bases left between them. Germline V gene sequence: CDR1 MDHEN, CDR2 SYDVKM. The CDR3 contains 11 residues. The CDR3 DNA reads TGTGCCAGCAGTTTACGGTACGAGCAGTACTTC. It translates to CASSLRYEQYF. The full variable domain, its missing parts supplied by reference TRBV28 and TRBJ2-7, is DVKVTQSSRYLVKRTGEKVFLECVQDMDHENMFWYRQDPGLGLRLIYFSYDVKMKEKGDIPEGYSVSREKKERFSLILESASTNQTSMYLCASSLRYEQYFGPGTRLTVT.

This chain uses TRBV2 with TRBJ2-5; possible D gene TRBD1, 6 bases. The length of the CDR3 is 15 residues. Germline values: CDR1 SNHLY, CDR2 FYNNEI. V dropped 5 bases and J dropped 1 base, with 14 bases sitting between them. CDR3 residues: CASSSGQGSQETQYF. The CDR3 DNA reads as TGTGCCAGCAGTTCGGGTCAGGGGAGCCAAGAGACCCAGTACTTC.

The chain couples TRBV2 to TRBJ1-1; possible D gene TRBD1, 5 bases. Trimming left V 8 bases short and J 3 bases short, with 16 bases between. Germline CDR1 is SNHLY and CDR2 is FYNNEI. The CDR3 is 14 amino acids. The CDR3 sequence: CASSLFGGDTEAFF. For the CDR3, the DNA is TGTGCCAGCTCGCTCTTTGGGGGAGACACTGAAGCTTTCTTT.

CDR3: CASSVDRQPYGYTF. The CDR3 coding sequence is TGTGCCAGCAGCGTAGATAGGCAACCCTATGGCTACACCTTC. The chain combines TRBV9 with TRBJ1-2, with D unclear. The V end lost 0 bases, the J end lost 4 bases, and 10 bases lay between the germline ends. Germline CDR1 SGDLS, CDR2 YYNGEE. This CDR3 is 14 amino acids long.